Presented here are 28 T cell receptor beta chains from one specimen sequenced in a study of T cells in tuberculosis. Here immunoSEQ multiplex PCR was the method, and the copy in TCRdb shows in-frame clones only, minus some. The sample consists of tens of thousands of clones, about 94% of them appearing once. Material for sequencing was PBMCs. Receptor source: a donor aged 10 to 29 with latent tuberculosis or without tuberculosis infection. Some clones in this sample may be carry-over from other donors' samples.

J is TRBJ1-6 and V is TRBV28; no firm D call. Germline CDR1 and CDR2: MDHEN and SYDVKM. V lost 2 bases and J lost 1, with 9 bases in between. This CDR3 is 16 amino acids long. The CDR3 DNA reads TGTGCCAGCAGTTTAATTGCGGTTTCCTATAATTCACCCCTCCACTTT. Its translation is CASSLIAVSYNSPLHF. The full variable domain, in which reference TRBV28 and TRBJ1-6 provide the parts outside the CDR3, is DVKVTQSSRYLVKRTGEKVFLECVQDMDHENMFWYRQDPGLGLRLIYFSYDVKMKEKGDIPEGYSVSREKKERFSLILESASTNQTSMYLCASSLIAVSYNSPLHFGNGTRLTVT.

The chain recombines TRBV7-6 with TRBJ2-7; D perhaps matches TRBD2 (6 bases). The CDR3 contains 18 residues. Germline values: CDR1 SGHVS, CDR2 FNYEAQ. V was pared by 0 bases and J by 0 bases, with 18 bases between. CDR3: CASSLAPNRRGSSYEQYF. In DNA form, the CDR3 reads TGTGCCAGCAGCTTAGCCCCAAATCGCCGGGGGAGCTCCTACGAGCAGTACTTC. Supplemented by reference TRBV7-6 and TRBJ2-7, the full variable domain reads GAGVSQSPRYKVTKRGQDVALRCDPISGHVSLYWYRQALGQGPEFLTYFNYEAQQDKSGLPNDRFSAERPEGSISTLTIQRTEQRDSAMYRCASSLAPNRRGSSYEQYFGPGTRLTVT.

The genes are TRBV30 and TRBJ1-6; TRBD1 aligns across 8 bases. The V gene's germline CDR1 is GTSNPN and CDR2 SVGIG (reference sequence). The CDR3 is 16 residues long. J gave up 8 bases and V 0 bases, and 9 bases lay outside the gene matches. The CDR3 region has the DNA TGTGCCTGGAGTGTACTCAGAGGACAGGGAGATTCACCCCTCCACTTT. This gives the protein CAWSVLRGQGDSPLHF.

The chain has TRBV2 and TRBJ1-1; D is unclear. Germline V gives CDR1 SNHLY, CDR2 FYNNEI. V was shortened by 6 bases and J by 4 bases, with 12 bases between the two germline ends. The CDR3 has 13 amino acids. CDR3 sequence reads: CASRSEGSTEAFF. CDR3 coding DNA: TGTGCCAGCAGGTCTGAGGGTTCCACTGAAGCTTTCTTT.

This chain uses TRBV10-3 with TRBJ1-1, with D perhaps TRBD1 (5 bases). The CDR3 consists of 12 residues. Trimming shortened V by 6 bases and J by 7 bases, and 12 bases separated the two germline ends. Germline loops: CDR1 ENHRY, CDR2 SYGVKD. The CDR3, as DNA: TGTGCCATCAGGTCCGGGACTCTTGAAGCTTTCTTT. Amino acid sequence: CAIRSGTLEAFF.

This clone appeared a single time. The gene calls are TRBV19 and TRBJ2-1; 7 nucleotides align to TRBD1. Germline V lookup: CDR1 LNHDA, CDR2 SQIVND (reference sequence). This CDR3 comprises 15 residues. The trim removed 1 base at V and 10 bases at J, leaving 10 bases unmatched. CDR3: CASSIVGNRGIEQFF. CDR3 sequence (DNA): TGTGCCAGTAGTATAGTAGGTAACAGGGGAATAGAGCAGTTCTTC.

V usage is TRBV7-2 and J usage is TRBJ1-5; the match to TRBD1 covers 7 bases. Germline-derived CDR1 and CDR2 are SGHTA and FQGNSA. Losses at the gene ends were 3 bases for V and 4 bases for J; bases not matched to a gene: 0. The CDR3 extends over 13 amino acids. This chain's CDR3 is CASSFRGNQPQHF. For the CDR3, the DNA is TGTGCCAGCAGCTTCAGGGGGAATCAGCCCCAGCATTTT.

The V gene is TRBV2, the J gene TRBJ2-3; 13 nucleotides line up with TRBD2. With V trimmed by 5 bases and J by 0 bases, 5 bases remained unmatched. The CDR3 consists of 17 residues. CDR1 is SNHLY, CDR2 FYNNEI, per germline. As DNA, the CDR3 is TGTGCCAGCAGTTGGACTAGCGGGGGTGCTAGCACAGATACGCAGTATTTT. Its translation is CASSWTSGGASTDTQYF. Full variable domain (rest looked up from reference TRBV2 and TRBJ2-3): EPEVTQTPSHQVTQMGQEVILRCVPISNHLYFYWYRQILGQKVEFLVSFYNNEISEKSEIFDDQFSVERPDGSNFTLKIRSTKLEDSAMYFCASSWTSGGASTDTQYFGPGTRLTVL.

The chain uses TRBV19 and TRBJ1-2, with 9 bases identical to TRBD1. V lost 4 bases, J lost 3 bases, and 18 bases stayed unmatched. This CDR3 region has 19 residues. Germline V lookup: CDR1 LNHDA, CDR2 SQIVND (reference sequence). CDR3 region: CASSTNRRTGVLLDYGYTF. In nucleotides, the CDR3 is TGTGCCAGTAGTACAAATCGTCGGACAGGGGTTTTATTGGACTATGGCTACACCTTC.

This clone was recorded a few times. This CDR3 is CASSSGQTYEQYV. DNA for the CDR3: TGTGCCAGCAGCTCGGGACAAACTTACGAGCAGTACGTC. The chain recombines TRBV7-6 with TRBJ2-7, with D possibly TRBD1 on 6 matching bases. V was cut by 4 bases and J by 4 bases, with 11 bases left in between. This CDR3 has 13 residues. Germline V gene data show CDR1 as SGHVS and CDR2 as FNYEAQ.

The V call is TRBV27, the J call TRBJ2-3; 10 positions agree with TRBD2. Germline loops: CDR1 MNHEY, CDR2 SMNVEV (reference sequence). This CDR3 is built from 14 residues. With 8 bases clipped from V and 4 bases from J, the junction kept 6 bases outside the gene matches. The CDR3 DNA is TGTGCCAGCTCAATAGCGGGGGGTTCAGATACGCAGTATTTT. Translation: CASSIAGGSDTQYF.

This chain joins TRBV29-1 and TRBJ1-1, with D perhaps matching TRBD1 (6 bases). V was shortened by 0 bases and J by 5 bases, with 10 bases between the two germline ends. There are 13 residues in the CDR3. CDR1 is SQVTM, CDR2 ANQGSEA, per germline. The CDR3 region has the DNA TGCAGCGTTGAAGAGCAGGGGTATACTGAAGCTTTCTTT. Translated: CSVEEQGYTEAFF.

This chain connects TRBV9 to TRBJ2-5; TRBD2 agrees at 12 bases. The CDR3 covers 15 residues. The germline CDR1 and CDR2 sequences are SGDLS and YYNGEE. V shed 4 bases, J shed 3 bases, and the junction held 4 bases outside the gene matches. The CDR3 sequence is CASSPRLAGEETQYF. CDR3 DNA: TGTGCCAGCAGCCCCAGACTAGCGGGGGAAGAGACCCAGTACTTC.

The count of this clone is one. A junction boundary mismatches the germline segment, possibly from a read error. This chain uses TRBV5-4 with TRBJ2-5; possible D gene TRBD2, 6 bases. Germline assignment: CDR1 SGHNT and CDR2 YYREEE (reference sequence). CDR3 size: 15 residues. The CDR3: CASSLRGSGVETQYF. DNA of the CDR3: TGTGCCAGTAGCTTACGGGGGTCAGGTGTTGAGACCCAGTACTTC.

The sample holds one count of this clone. The CDR3 is CASSQEGARTALEKLFF. The CDR3 DNA reads TGCGCCAGCAGCCAAGAGGGGGCGCGGACAGCCCTTGAAAAACTGTTTTTT. This chain connects TRBV4-3 to TRBJ1-4; weak D call: TRBD1 (6 bases). Germline V lookup: CDR1 LGHNA, CDR2 YSLEER. V dropped 0 bases and J dropped 7 bases, with 18 bases sitting between them. CDR3 length: 17 residues.

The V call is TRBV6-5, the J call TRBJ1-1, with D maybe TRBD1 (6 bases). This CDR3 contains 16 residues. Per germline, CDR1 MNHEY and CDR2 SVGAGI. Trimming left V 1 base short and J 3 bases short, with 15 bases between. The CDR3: CASSYWSTGLHTEAFF. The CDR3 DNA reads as TGTGCCAGCAGTTACTGGTCAACAGGGCTTCACACTGAAGCTTTCTTT.

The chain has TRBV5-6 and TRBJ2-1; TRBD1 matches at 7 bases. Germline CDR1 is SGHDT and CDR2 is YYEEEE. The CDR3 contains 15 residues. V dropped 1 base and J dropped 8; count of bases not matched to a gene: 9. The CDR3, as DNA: TGTGCCAGCAGCTTGATTGGGGTAGGGGGCGATGAGCAGTTCTTC. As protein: CASSLIGVGGDEQFF.

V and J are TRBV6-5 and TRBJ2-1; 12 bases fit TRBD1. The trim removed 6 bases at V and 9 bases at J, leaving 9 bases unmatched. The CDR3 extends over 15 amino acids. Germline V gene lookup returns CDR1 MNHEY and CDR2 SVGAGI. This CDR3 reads CASRNPGTGGVEQFF. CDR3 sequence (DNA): TGTGCCAGCAGAAACCCCGGGACAGGGGGCGTTGAGCAGTTCTTC.

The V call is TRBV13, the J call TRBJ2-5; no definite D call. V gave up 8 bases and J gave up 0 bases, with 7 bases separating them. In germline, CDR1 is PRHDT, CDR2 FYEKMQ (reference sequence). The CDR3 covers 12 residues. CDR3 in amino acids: CASGQYQETQYF. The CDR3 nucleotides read TGTGCCAGCGGCCAGTACCAAGAGACCCAGTACTTC.

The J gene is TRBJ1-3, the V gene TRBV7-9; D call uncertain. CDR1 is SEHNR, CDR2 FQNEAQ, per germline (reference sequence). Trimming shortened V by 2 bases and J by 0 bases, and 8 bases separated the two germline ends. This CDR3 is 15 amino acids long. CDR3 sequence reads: CASSLPRVSGNTIYF. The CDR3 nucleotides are TGTGCCAGCAGCTTACCCCGTGTCTCTGGAAACACCATATATTTT.

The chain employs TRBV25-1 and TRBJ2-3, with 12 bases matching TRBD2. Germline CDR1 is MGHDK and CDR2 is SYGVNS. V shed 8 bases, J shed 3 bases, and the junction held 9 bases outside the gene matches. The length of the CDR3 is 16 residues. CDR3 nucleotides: TGTGCCAGCGCGCCCCTACTAGCGGGGGGTACAGATACGCAGTATTTT. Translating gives CASAPLLAGGTDTQYF.

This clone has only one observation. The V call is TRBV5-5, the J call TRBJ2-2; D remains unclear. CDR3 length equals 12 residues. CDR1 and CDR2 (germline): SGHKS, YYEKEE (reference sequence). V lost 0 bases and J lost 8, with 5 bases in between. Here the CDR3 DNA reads TGTGCCAGCAGCTTGGATCTGGGGGAGCTGTTTTTT. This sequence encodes CASSLDLGELFF.

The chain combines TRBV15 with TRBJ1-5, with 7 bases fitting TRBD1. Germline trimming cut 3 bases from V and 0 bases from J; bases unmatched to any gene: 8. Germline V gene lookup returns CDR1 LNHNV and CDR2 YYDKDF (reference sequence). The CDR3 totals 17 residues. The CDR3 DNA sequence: TGTGCCACCAGCAGTACCGGGACAGCTAATAGCAATCAGCCCCAGCATTTT. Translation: CATSSTGTANSNQPQHF.

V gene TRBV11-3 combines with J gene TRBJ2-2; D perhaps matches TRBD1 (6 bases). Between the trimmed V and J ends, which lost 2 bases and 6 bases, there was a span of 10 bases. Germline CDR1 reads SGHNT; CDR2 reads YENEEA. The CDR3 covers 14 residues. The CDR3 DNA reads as TGTGCCAGCAGCTTAACCCCAGGGGCCGGGGAGCTGTTTTTT. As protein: CASSLTPGAGELFF.

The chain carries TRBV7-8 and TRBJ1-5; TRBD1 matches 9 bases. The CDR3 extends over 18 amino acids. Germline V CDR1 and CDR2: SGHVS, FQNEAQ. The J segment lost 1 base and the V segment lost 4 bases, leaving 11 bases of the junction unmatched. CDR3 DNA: TGTGCCAGCAGCTGGCCCAGACAGGGGGAAAACAGCAATCAGCCCCAGCATTTT. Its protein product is CASSWPRQGENSNQPQHF.

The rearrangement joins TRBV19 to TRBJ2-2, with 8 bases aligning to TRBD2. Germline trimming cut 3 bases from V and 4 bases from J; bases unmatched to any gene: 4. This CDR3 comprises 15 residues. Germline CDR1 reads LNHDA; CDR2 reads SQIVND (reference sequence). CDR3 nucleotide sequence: TGTGCCAGTAGTATTGGCCTAGCGGGCACCGGGGAGCTGTTTTTT. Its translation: CASSIGLAGTGELFF.

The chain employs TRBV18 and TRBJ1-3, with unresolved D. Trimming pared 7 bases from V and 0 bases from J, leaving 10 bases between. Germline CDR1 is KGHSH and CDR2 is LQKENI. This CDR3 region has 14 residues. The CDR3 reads CASYFGFSGNTIYF. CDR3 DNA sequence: TGTGCCAGCTACTTTGGTTTCTCTGGAAACACCATATATTTT.

The CDR3 DNA follows: TGTGCCACCAGCAGGGACAGGGGTCTAAAGACCCAGTACTTC. Residues: CATSRDRGLKTQYF. The genes are TRBV15 and TRBJ2-5; TRBD1 aligns across 9 bases. After removal of 3 bases from V and 6 bases from J, the junction contained 5 bases not matched to a gene. This CDR3 has 14 residues. Germline CDR1 reads LNHNV; CDR2 reads YYDKDF (reference sequence).